One and the same sample provided the 26 T cell receptor beta chains below, sequenced in a study of shared clonotypes between healthy human individuals. Some clones are missing from TCRdb's copy, which holds only in-frame ones; the method was immunoSEQ multiplex PCR. The sample includes 2 million to 2.5 million clones, roughly 92% seen only once; the top ten take around 0.35%. The sample was naive CD4+ T cells from PBMCs. Subset: CD45RA+ positively selected. These receptors came from a man between 18 and 29 years old in good health. Some clones in this sample may be carry-over from other donors' samples.

V is TRBV5-1 and J is TRBJ2-2, with D possibly being TRBD1 or TRBD2 (5 bases each). Deletions cut 4 bases from V and 0 bases from J, with 10 bases between. This CDR3 comprises 15 residues. Germline loops: CDR1 SGHRS, CDR2 YFSETQ. The DNA of the CDR3 is TGCGCCAGCAGCGAGGGACGCCCGAACACCGGGGAGCTGTTTTTT. It yields the protein CASSEGRPNTGELFF.

The V gene is TRBV7-6, the J gene TRBJ2-7; 10 bases line up with TRBD1. V lost 2 bases to trimming and J lost 6 bases; unmatched junction nucleotides: 10. Germline V gene data show CDR1 as SGHVS and CDR2 as FNYEAQ. CDR3 length equals 16 residues. CDR3 DNA: TGTGCCAGCAGCTTAAGGCCCGGGACAGGGGTAGGCGAGCAGTACTTC. Protein product: CASSLRPGTGVGEQYF.

The gene calls are TRBV5-1 and TRBJ1-2; 10 bases are shared with TRBD1. The CDR3 has 14 residues. Germline CDR1 reads SGHRS; CDR2 reads YFSETQ. Trimming took 6 bases from V and 8 from J; bases not matched to a gene: 10. CDR3 bases: TGCGCCAGCAACTCGATGGGACAGGGGATGGGCTACACCTTC. It codes for CASNSMGQGMGYTF.

This chain connects TRBV6-5 to TRBJ2-7, with 10 positions matching TRBD1. The CDR3 is 16 residues long. The junction had 6 bases not matched to a gene; V was cut back by 2 bases and J by 2 bases. CDR1 MNHEY and CDR2 SVGAGI come from the germline V gene. The CDR3 loop is CASSYTPGQGTYEQYF. The CDR3 nucleotides are TGTGCCAGCAGTTACACCCCGGGACAGGGGACCTACGAGCAGTACTTC.

The chain employs TRBV5-1 and TRBJ2-5; D ambiguous. Trimming removed 0 bases from V and 3 bases from J, with 12 bases in between. Germline V CDR1 and CDR2: SGHRS, YFSETQ. The CDR3 runs 15 residues. This CDR3 reads CASSLAASSEETQYF. The CDR3 DNA sequence: TGCGCCAGCAGCTTGGCCGCGAGCTCGGAAGAGACCCAGTACTTC.

This chain links TRBV10-3 with TRBJ2-5; TRBD2 agrees at 11 bases. J gave up 4 bases and V 6 bases, and 7 bases lay outside the gene matches. The CDR3 sequence is 15 residues long. CDR1 and CDR2 (germline): ENHRY, SYGVKD. CDR3 in DNA: TGTGCCATCAGGACTCTAGCGGGAGGACGAGAGACCCAGTACTTC. As protein: CAIRTLAGGRETQYF.

This clone has a single count. The chain has TRBV6-6 and TRBJ1-1; 9 bases align to TRBD1. The trim removed 8 bases at V and 4 bases at J, leaving 5 bases unmatched. The CDR3 is 13 residues long. CDR1 is MNHNY, CDR2 SVGAGI, per germline (reference sequence). CDR3 loop: CASGQTGGTEAFF. CDR3 bases: TGTGCCAGCGGGCAGACAGGGGGCACTGAAGCTTTCTTT.

This clone has only one observation. The chain couples TRBV11-3 to TRBJ2-1, with 8 bases matching TRBD2. Germline V lookup: CDR1 SGHNT, CDR2 YENEEA. V trimming: 3 bases; J trimming: 6 bases; junction bases outside the gene matches: 4. This CDR3 spans 14 amino acids. This CDR3 reads CASSFGAGVNEQFF. CDR3 sequence (DNA): TGTGCCAGCAGCTTCGGAGCGGGAGTCAATGAGCAGTTCTTC.

J is TRBJ1-2 and V is TRBV5-6; no definite D call. CDR3 length equals 15 residues. V lost 0 bases and J 8 bases, leaving 17 bases between the germline ends. Germline-derived CDR1 and CDR2 are SGHDT and YYEEEE. CDR3 sequence: CASSLGSRRVIGYTF. In nucleotides, the CDR3 is TGTGCCAGCAGCTTGGGTTCTCGTCGGGTGATAGGCTACACCTTC.

The rearrangement joins TRBV6-6 to TRBJ1-3; D is undetermined. The germline V and J ends were trimmed by 4 bases and 7 bases, with 20 bases remaining between them. This CDR3 has 16 amino acids. CDR1 and CDR2 from the germline V gene are MNHNY and SVGAGI (reference sequence). The CDR3 bases are TGTGCCAGCAGTTCCCCTATAAAGATAATCGGGAACACCATATATTTT. The encoded protein is CASSSPIKIIGNTIYF.

This clone was recorded a few times. The gene calls are TRBV6-5 and TRBJ1-2, with 9 bases fitting TRBD1. This CDR3 comprises 13 residues. Trimming removed 6 bases from V and 8 bases from J; junction bases left unmatched: 7. Germline V gene lookup returns CDR1 MNHEY and CDR2 SVGAGI. The CDR3 region is CASSQRGQGGYTF. In DNA form, the CDR3 reads TGTGCCAGCAGCCAAAGAGGACAGGGGGGCTACACCTTC.

This chain connects TRBV7-7 to TRBJ1-4; D is undetermined. Germline-derived CDR1 and CDR2 are SSHAT and FNYEAQ (reference sequence). The CDR3 has 13 residues. V was trimmed by 2 bases and J by 8 bases, leaving 9 bases between them. Here the CDR3 reads CASSLRNTEKLFF. CDR3 in DNA: TGTGCCAGCAGCTTACGAAACACGGAAAAACTGTTTTTT.

Concerning this clone: Other DNA variants within this sample encode the same CDR3. The chain uses TRBV27 and TRBJ1-1, with a tentative D call TRBD1 (5 bases). Per the germline V gene, CDR1 is MNHEY and CDR2 is SMNVEV (reference sequence). The CDR3 runs 12 residues. Between the trimmed V and J ends, which lost 4 bases and 8 bases, there was a span of 11 bases. The CDR3 coding sequence is TGTGCCAGCAGTTCCACAGGCACGGAAGCTTTCTTT. Its translation is CASSSTGTEAFF.

The chain carries TRBV10-3 and TRBJ2-1; 9 nucleotides match TRBD2. Germline lookup yields CDR1 ENHRY and CDR2 SYGVKD. Trimming cost V 5 bases and J 1 base; bases outside gene matches: 3. This CDR3 is 15 amino acids long. The CDR3 here is CAISRTSASYNEQFF. The CDR3 DNA reads TGTGCCATCAGTCGGACTAGCGCATCCTACAATGAGCAGTTCTTC.

The chain has TRBV20-1 and TRBJ2-4; D is ambiguous. V lost 8 bases and J 2 bases, leaving 7 bases between the germline ends. This CDR3 region has 11 residues. CDR1 is DFQATT, CDR2 SNEGSKA, per germline (reference sequence). The CDR3 sequence is CSPRSKNIQYF. CDR3 bases: TGCAGTCCAAGATCCAAAAACATTCAGTACTTC.

The chain has TRBV28 and TRBJ2-7; 7 bases are shared with TRBD1. Germline V lookup: CDR1 MDHEN, CDR2 SYDVKM. This CDR3 contains 14 residues. Unmatched junction bases numbered 5, after V lost 5 bases and J lost 1 base. Here the CDR3 DNA reads TGTGCCAGCAGTACGGGACAGCTTTCCTACGAGCAGTACTTC. The encoded protein is CASSTGQLSYEQYF.

This chain uses TRBV15 with TRBJ2-1, with 8 bases matching TRBD2. Germline CDR1 reads LNHNV; CDR2 reads YYDKDF (reference sequence). This CDR3 region has 14 residues. Trimming removed 6 bases from V and 6 bases from J; junction bases left unmatched: 7. The CDR3 nucleotides read TGTGCCACCAGTAAAGCGGGAGTAAGCAATGAGCAGTTCTTC. This gives the protein CATSKAGVSNEQFF.

This chain uses TRBV7-9 with TRBJ2-4; tentative D call: TRBD2 (6 bases). The CDR3 loop spans 14 amino acids. V was shortened by 5 bases and J by 1 base, with 9 bases between the two germline ends. The germline V gene encodes CDR1 SEHNR and CDR2 FQNEAQ (reference sequence). The CDR3 DNA reads TGTGCCAGCAGCCCGGGACTCGCCAAAAACATTCAGTACTTC. Protein product: CASSPGLAKNIQYF.

This chain connects TRBV7-3 to TRBJ2-3; D is unresolved. The CDR3 loop spans 14 amino acids. The germline V and J ends were trimmed by 0 bases and 2 bases, with 6 bases remaining between them. Germline V gene data show CDR1 as SGHTA and CDR2 as FQGTGA. For the CDR3, the DNA is TGTGCCAGCAGCTTAACGTACGACACAGATACGCAGTATTTT. It encodes CASSLTYDTDTQYF.

This clone has a single count. This sequence joins TRBV5-1 and TRBJ2-6; D remains unclear. V dropped 2 bases and J dropped 0 bases, with 6 bases sitting between them. CDR1 and CDR2 (germline): SGHRS, YFSETQ. The CDR3 sequence is 15 residues long. In DNA, the CDR3 is TGCGCCAGCAGCTTCCAGAGCTCTGGGGCCAACGTCCTGACTTTC. This encodes CASSFQSSGANVLTF.

This rearrangement joins TRBV5-4 to TRBJ1-2; the D is unclear. The CDR3 is 12 amino acids. Per the germline V gene, CDR1 is SGHNT and CDR2 is YYREEE (reference sequence). V was shortened by 2 bases and J by 8 bases, with 10 bases between the two germline ends. CDR3 DNA sequence: TGTGCCAGCAGCTTTTCTGGGGTCGGCTACACCTTC. It specifies CASSFSGVGYTF. Full variable domain (missing parts from reference TRBV5-4 and TRBJ1-2): ETGVTQSPTHLIKTRGQQVTLRCSSQSGHNTVSWYQQALGQGPQFIFQYYREEENGRGNFPPRFSGLQFPNYSSELNVNALELDDSALYLCASSFSGVGYTFGSGTRLTVV.

The CDR3 protein is CASSNGAGYTF. DNA of the CDR3: TGTGCCTCGTCAAACGGGGCTGGCTACACCTTC. The rearrangement uses TRBV6-6 and TRBJ1-2; D might be TRBD1 (5 bases). CDR1 and CDR2 (germline): MNHNY, SVGAGI (reference sequence). This CDR3 comprises 11 residues. Trimming took off 11 bases at V and 7 bases at J, with 14 bases between the two ends.

The chain combines TRBV27 with TRBJ2-1, with D possibly matching TRBD2 (5 bases). The germline V and J ends were trimmed by 2 bases and 8 bases, with 16 bases remaining between them. This CDR3 is built from 15 residues. Germline CDR1 and CDR2: MNHEY and SMNVEV (reference sequence). In DNA, the CDR3 is TGTGCCAGCAGTTTACTGGGAGCCTCGTTGGATGAGCAGTTCTTC. This gives the protein CASSLLGASLDEQFF.

The V gene is TRBV7-2, the J gene TRBJ2-1; 9 bases are a match to TRBD1. CDR1 and CDR2 from the germline V gene are SGHTA and FQGNSA. V lost 5 bases and J lost 6; bases outside the gene matches: 5. The CDR3 has 14 amino acids. The CDR3 loop reads CASSPRTGVNEQFF. CDR3 DNA sequence: TGTGCCAGCAGCCCTAGGACAGGGGTCAATGAGCAGTTCTTC. Looking up the rest from reference TRBV7-2 and TRBJ2-1 gives the full variable domain: GAGVSQSPSNKVTEKGKDVELRCDPISGHTALYWYRQSLGQGLEFLIYFQGNSAPDKSGLPSDRFSAERTGGSVSTLTIQRTQQEDSAVYLCASSPRTGVNEQFFGPGTRLTVL.

J is TRBJ1-5 and V is TRBV28; 9 bases map to TRBD1. Germline-derived CDR1 and CDR2 are MDHEN and SYDVKM. There are 16 residues in the CDR3. With V trimmed by 4 bases and J by 3 bases, 7 bases remained unmatched. CDR3 nucleotides: TGTGCCAGCAGTTCAGGACAGGGGCCGAACAATCAGCCCCAGCATTTT. This encodes CASSSGQGPNNQPQHF.

The V call is TRBV7-9, the J call TRBJ2-2; D is unclear. From germline, CDR1 is SEHNR and CDR2 FQNEAQ (reference sequence). The CDR3 has 13 amino acids. Trimming stripped 2 bases from V and 7 bases from J, with 8 bases between. The chain's CDR3 is CASSLRLNGELFF. CDR3 nucleotide sequence: TGTGCCAGCAGCTTAAGGCTTAACGGGGAGCTGTTTTTT.